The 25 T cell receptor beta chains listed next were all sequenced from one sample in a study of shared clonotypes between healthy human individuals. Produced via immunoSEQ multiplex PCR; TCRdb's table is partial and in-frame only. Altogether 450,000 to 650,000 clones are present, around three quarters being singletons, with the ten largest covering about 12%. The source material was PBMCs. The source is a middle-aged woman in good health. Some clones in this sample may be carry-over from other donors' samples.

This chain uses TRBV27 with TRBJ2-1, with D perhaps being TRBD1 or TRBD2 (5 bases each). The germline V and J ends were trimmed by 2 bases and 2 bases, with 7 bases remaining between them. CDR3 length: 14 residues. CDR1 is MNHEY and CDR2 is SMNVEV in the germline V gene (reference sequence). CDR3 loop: CASSLGDPYNEQFF. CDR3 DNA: TGTGCCAGCAGTTTAGGGGACCCCTACAATGAGCAGTTCTTC.

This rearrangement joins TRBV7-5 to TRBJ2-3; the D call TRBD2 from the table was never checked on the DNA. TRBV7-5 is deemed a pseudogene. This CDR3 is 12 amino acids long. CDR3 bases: TGTGCCAGAAGCTCACCTAGAGATACGCAGTATTTT. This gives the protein CARSSPRDTQYF.

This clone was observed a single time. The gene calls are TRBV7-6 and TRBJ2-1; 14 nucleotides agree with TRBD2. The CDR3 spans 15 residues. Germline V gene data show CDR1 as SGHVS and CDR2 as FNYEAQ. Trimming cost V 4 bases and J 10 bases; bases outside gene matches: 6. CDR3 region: CASSSRTSGGKEQFF. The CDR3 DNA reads TGTGCCAGCAGCTCACGGACTAGCGGGGGGAAAGAGCAGTTCTTC.

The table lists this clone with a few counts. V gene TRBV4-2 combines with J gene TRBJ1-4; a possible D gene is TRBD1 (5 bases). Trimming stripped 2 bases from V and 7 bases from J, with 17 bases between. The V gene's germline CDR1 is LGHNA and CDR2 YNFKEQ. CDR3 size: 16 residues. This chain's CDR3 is CASSQLSGTNGEKLFF. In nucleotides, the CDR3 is TGTGCCAGCAGCCAACTCTCCGGGACCAATGGTGAAAAACTGTTTTTT.

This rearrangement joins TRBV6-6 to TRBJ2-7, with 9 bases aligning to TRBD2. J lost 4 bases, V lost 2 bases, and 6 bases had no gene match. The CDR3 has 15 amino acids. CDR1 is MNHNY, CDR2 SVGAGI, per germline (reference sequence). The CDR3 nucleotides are TGTGCCAGCAGTTACGTGGGACTAGCAATTTACGAGCAGTACTTC. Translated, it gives CASSYVGLAIYEQYF.

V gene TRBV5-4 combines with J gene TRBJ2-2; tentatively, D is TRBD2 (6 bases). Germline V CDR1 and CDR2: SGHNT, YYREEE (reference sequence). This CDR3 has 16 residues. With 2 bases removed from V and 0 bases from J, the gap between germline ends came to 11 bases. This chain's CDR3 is CASSFSRLANTGELFF. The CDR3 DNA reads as TGTGCCAGCAGCTTTTCTAGACTAGCGAACACCGGGGAGCTGTTTTTT.

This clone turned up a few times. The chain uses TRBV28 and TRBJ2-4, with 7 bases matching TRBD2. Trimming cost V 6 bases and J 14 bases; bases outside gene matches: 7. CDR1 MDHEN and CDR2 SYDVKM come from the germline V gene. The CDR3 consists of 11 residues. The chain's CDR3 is CASRPGGGEYF. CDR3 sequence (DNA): TGTGCCAGCAGGCCAGGTGGGGGGGAGTACTTC.

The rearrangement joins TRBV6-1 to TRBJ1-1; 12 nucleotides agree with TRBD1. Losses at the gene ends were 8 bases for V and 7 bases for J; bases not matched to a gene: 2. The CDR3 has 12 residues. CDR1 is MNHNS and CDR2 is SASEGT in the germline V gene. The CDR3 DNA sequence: TGTGCCAGCGGGACAGGGGGCGTTGAAGCTTTCTTT. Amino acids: CASGTGGVEAFF.

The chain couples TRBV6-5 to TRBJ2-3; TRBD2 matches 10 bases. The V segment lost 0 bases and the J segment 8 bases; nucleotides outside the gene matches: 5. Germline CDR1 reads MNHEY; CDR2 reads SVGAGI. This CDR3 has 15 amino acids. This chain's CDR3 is CASSYSNVAGGTQYF. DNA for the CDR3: TGTGCCAGCAGTTACTCGAACGTAGCGGGGGGTACGCAGTATTTT.

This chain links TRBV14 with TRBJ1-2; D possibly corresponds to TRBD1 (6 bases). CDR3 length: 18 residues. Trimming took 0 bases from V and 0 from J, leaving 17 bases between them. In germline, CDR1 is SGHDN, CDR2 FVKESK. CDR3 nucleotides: TGTGCCAGCAGCCAAGACTACCAGGGGCTTGTCACTAACTATGGCTACACCTTC. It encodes CASSQDYQGLVTNYGYTF.

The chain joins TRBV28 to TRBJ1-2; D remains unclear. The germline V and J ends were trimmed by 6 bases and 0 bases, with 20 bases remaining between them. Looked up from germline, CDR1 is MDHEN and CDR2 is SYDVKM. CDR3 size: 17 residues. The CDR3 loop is CASSLDLKGLANYGYTF. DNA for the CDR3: TGTGCCAGCAGCCTTGACTTAAAAGGACTAGCTAACTATGGCTACACCTTC.

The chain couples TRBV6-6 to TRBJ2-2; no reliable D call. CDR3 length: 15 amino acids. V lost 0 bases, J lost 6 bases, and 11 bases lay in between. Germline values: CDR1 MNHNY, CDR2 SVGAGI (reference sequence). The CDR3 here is CASSYSKSRAGELFF. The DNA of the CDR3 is TGTGCCAGCAGTTACTCGAAGTCACGGGCCGGGGAGCTGTTTTTT.

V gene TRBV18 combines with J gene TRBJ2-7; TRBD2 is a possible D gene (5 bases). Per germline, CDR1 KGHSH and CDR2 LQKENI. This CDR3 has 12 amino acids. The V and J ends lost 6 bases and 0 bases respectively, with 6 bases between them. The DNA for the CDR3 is TGTGCCAGCTCTCGGGACTCCTACGAGCAGTACTTC. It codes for CASSRDSYEQYF.

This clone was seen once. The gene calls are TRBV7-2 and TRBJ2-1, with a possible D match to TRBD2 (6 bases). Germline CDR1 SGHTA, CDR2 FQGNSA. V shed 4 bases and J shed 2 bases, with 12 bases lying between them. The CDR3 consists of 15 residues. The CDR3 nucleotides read TGTGCCAGCAGCTCCATGGGGGGACCCTACAATGAGCAGTTCTTC. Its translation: CASSSMGGPYNEQFF.

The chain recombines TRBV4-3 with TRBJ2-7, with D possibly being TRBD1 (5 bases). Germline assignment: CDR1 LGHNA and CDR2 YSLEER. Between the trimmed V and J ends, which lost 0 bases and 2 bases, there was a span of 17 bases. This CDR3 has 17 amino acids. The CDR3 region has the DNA TGCGCCAGCAGCCAAGAAGTGCTGGGCTTAGGGGCCTACGAGCAGTACTTC. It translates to CASSQEVLGLGAYEQYF.

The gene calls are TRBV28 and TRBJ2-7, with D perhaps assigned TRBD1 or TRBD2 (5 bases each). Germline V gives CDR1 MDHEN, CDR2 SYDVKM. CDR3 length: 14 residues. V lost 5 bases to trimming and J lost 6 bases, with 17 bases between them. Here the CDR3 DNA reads TGTGCCAGCAGTACGGGGACCAGCCCGCTCGAGCAGTACTTC. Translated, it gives CASSTGTSPLEQYF.

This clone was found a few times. In DNA, the CDR3 is TGTGCCAGCAGCTCCACGGGCCCCGACGCTTTCTTT. This sequence encodes CASSSTGPDAFF. This rearrangement joins TRBV7-2 to TRBJ1-1, with no clear D. CDR3 length: 12 residues. Per the germline V gene, CDR1 is SGHTA and CDR2 is FQGNSA. Trimming pared 4 bases from V and 11 bases from J, leaving 14 bases between.

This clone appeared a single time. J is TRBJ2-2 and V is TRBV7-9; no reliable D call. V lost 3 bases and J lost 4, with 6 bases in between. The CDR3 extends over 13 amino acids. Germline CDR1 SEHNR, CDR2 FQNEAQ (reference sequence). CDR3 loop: CASSFQSTGELFF. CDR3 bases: TGTGCCAGCAGCTTTCAATCCACCGGGGAGCTGTTTTTT.

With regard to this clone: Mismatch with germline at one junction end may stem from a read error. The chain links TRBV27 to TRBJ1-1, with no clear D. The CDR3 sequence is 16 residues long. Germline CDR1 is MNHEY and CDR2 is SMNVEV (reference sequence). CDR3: CASTSFPPPSNTEVFF. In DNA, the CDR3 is TGTGCCAGCACGTCCTTCCCACCTCCGTCGAACACTGAAGTTTTCTTT.

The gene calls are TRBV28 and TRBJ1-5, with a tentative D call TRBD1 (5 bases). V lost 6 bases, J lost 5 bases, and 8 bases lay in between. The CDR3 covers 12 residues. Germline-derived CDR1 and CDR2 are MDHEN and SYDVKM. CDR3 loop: CASRGGDQPQHF. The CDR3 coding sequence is TGTGCCAGCAGGGGGGGTGATCAGCCCCAGCATTTT.

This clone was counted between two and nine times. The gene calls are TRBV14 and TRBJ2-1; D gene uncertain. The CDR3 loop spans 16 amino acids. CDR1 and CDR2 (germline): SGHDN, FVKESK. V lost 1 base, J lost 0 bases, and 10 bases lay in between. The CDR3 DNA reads TGTGCCAGCAGCCAAGGCCAATCCAGCTCCTACAATGAGCAGTTCTTC. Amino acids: CASSQGQSSSYNEQFF. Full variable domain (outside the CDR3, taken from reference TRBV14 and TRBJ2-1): EAGVTQFPSHSVIEKGQTVTLRCDPISGHDNLYWYRRVMGKEIKFLLHFVKESKQDESGMPNNRFLAERTGGTYSTLKVQPAELEDSGVYFCASSQGQSSSYNEQFFGPGTRLTVL.

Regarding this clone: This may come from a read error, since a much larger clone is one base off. CDR3 in amino acids: CASSPKSEGFYNEQFF. The CDR3 DNA reads TGTGCCAGCAGCCCGAAAAGCGAAGGCTTCTACAATGAGCAGTTCTTC. This chain joins TRBV7-9 and TRBJ2-1; D uncertain. V gave up 5 bases and J gave up 3 bases, with 17 bases separating them. CDR3 length equals 16 residues. CDR1 and CDR2 (germline): SEHNR, FQNEAQ (reference sequence).

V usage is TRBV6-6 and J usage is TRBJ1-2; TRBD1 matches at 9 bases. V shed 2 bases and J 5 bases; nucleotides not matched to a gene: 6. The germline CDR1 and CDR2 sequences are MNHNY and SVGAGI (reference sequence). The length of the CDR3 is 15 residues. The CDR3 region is CASSYAPGQGYGYTF. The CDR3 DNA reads TGTGCCAGCAGTTACGCCCCGGGACAGGGATATGGCTACACCTTC.

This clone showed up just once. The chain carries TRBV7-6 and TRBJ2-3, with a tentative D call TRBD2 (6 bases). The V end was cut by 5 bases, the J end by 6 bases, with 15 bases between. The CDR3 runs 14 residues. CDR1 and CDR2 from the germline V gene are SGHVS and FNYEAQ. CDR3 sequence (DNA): TGTGCCAGCAGCAGTCGGGACTCAGGGGATACGCAGTATTTT. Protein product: CASSSRDSGDTQYF.

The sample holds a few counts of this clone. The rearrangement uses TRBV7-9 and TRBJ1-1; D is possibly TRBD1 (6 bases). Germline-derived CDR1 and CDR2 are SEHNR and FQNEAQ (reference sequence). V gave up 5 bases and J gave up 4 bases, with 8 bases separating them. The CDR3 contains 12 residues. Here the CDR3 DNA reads TGTGCCAGCAGCGTACAGGGCACTGAAGCTTTCTTT. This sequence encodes CASSVQGTEAFF.